This record concerns one T cell receptor beta chain sequence. These data belong to a study of shared clonotypes between healthy human individuals. Using immunoSEQ multiplex PCR, the repertoire was profiled, and TCRdb retains in-frame clones only, with some absent. The table has about 1,500,000 clones, over 95% seen once. CDR1 and CDR2 (germline): MGHDK, SYGVNS. V gave up 4 bases and J gave up 3 bases, with 21 bases separating them. CDR3 length: 17 residues. The sequenced sample consisted of naive CD4+ T cells sorted from blood. The subset denotes: CD45RA+ positively selected. The source is a man aged 25 to 40 in good health. This chain joins TRBV25-1 and TRBJ2-5, with D possibly matching TRBD2 (6 bases). CDR3 region: CASSARESDKQEETQYF. The CDR3 DNA sequence: TGTGCCAGCAGTGCCCGGGAGTCCGATAAACAAGAAGAGACCCAGTACTTC.